The 8 T cell receptor beta chains below come from one sample, sequenced in a study of cytomegalovirus exposure and HLA in healthy donors. The PCR used 60 Vbeta and 13 Jbeta primers. Some clones are missing from TCRdb's copy, which holds only in-frame ones; the method was immunoSEQ multiplex PCR. Recorded for this sample: about 160,000 clones. The sequenced sample was PBMCs. Source of these receptors: a woman aged 60-70 years in good health and CMV-seronegative.

To note about this clone: Germline is not matched at one junction end, which may reflect a read error. This chain links TRBV7-6 with TRBJ2-7, with 8 bases fitting TRBD2. Germline assignment: CDR1 SGHVS and CDR2 FNYEAQ. The CDR3 sequence is 15 residues long. CDR3 sequence reads: CASSLYGTRAYEQSF. The CDR3 DNA is TGTGCCAGCAGCTTATACGGGACTAGGGCCTACGAGCAGTCCTTC.

The chain uses TRBV9 and TRBJ2-7; weak D call: TRBD2 (5 bases). Trimming left V 0 bases short and J 2 bases short, with 15 bases between. The CDR3 loop spans 16 amino acids. CDR1 is SGDLS and CDR2 is YYNGEE in the germline V gene. The CDR3 sequence: CASSVAPGLQTYEQYF. CDR3 nucleotides: TGTGCCAGCAGCGTAGCACCCGGACTCCAGACCTACGAGCAGTACTTC.

The V gene is TRBV7-3, the J gene TRBJ2-1; 8 nucleotides match TRBD1. Per the germline V gene, CDR1 is SGHTA and CDR2 is FQGTGA. With 8 bases clipped from V and 9 bases from J, the junction kept 3 bases outside the gene matches. The CDR3 is 11 residues long. The CDR3 DNA sequence: TGTGCCAGCGGACAGGGAACTGAGCAGTTCTTC. It codes for CASGQGTEQFF.

V is TRBV5-4 and J is TRBJ2-2, with D tentatively TRBD1 (6 bases). Deletions cut 7 bases from V and 2 bases from J, with 18 bases between. This CDR3 has 16 residues. CDR1 is SGHNT and CDR2 is YYREEE in the germline V gene (reference sequence). DNA of the CDR3: TGTGCCAGCCGGAAAGGGGGAACGTCAAACACCGGGGAGCTGTTTTTT. This codes for CASRKGGTSNTGELFF.

Written as DNA, the CDR3 is TGCAGCGTACAGTATGGCTACACCTTC. Protein sequence: CSVQYGYTF. The V call is TRBV29-1, the J call TRBJ1-2; D not resolved. Germline assignment: CDR1 SQVTM and CDR2 ANQGSEA. V dropped 6 bases and J dropped 5 bases, with 4 bases sitting between them. The CDR3 totals 9 residues.

The chain joins TRBV14 to TRBJ2-7; a weak D match, TRBD1 (6 bases). Looked up from germline, CDR1 is SGHDN and CDR2 is FVKESK. V lost 2 bases to trimming and J lost 2 bases, with 16 bases between them. The CDR3 extends over 16 amino acids. The CDR3 here is CASSQKGVVRAYEQYF. The CDR3 DNA follows: TGTGCCAGCAGCCAAAAGGGGGTCGTGAGGGCCTACGAGCAGTACTTC.

V is TRBV10-3 and J is TRBJ1-5; D is perhaps TRBD1 (6 bases). Germline V lookup: CDR1 ENHRY, CDR2 SYGVKD. CDR3 length: 14 residues. With 8 bases removed from V and 4 bases from J, the gap between germline ends came to 15 bases. In nucleotides, the CDR3 is TGTGCCATCGGAGGGGGGGCGGCTAATCAGCCCCAGCATTTT. It codes for CAIGGGAANQPQHF.

This chain uses TRBV11-2 with TRBJ2-3, with D possibly matching TRBD2 (7 bases). Germline loops: CDR1 SGHAT, CDR2 FQNNGV. V gave up 4 bases and J gave up 1 base, with 12 bases separating them. The CDR3 has 15 residues. CDR3 in amino acids: CASSWGGGGTDTQYF. DNA of the CDR3: TGTGCCAGCAGCTGGGGAGGGGGAGGCACAGATACGCAGTATTTT.